The subject of this entry is one TCR beta chain. Its specificity is not known. The time point is: patch test 3, about 24 weeks after DPC sensitization. The treatment denotes: therapeutic diphenylcyclopropenone sensitization with weekly scalp DPC. Total RNA was extracted from unfractionated whole blood. This sample was taken from a study of human T cells and chemical hapten exposure. Overall study: Recorded diagnoses among the mostly female patients were alopecia areata, totalis or universalis. Study findings and constraints: There were significantly more large CDR3 similarity clusters among expanded TCRs than among controls.

Between the trimmed V and J ends, which lost 3 bases and 5 bases, there was a span of 14 bases. The CDR3 totals 15 residues. CDR1 KGHSH and CDR2 LQKENI come from the germline V gene. Within the library, unique molecular identifiers were attached to each individual cDNA molecule. In the original analysis: Approximately 99,000 TCRs per sample was the median, with a range of roughly 23,224 to 750,000. One entry per CDR3 protein results from TCRdb running MiXCR on the RACE reads. The V and J calls and clone size are TCRdb's, not the authors'. The top ten clones hold 26% of a sample with 30,000 to 40,000 distinct CDR3 sequences, more than 8% of them seen once.

This chain joins TRBV18 and TRBJ2-1, with D possibly being TRBD1 or TRBD2 (5 bases each). Sequencing used whole blood, obtained in connection with sensitization to the hapten diphenylcyclopropenone (DPC). The source of this sequence is a man in his fifties or sixties with alopecia areata. Some clones in this sample may be carry-over from other donors' samples. The CDR3 sequence is CASSPTGLTNNEQFF. CDR3 nucleotides: TGTGCCAGCTCACCCACAGGACTTACTAACAATGAGCAGTTCTTC.